Each of the 12 T cell receptor beta chains below was sequenced from the same sample in a study of Ad26.COV2.S vaccination and SARS-CoV-2 variants. The sample's treatment: roughly 18 received Ad26.COV2.S at low or high dose, single or two shots; roughly 5 received placebo; per-sample allocation not given. The samples were gathered on day 63 after the first injection of vaccine or placebo. The data were produced by immunoSEQ multiplex PCR, yet TCRdb's version contains in-frame clones alone and is incomplete. The sample holds roughly 510,000 clones; approximately 88% are singletons and the top ten take about 13%. The sample here was peripheral blood, taken in a trial of Ad26.COV2.S vaccine versus placebo. All receptors derive from a person aged 18-60 years who received the Ad26.COV2.S COVID-19 vaccine or a placebo.

The V call is TRBV7-8, the J call TRBJ2-2; possibly TRBD2 for D (6 bases). V was trimmed by 5 bases and J by 2 bases, leaving 12 bases between them. This CDR3 is 15 amino acids long. Germline CDR1 is SGHVS and CDR2 is FQNEAQ. CDR3: CASSTGTLNTGELFF. DNA of the CDR3: TGTGCCAGCAGCACCGGGACTCTTAACACCGGGGAGCTGTTTTTT.

This chain joins TRBV30 and TRBJ2-7; D gene uncertain. V lost 1 base to trimming and J lost 2 bases, with 12 bases between them. Per germline, CDR1 GTSNPN and CDR2 SVGIG (reference sequence). CDR3 length: 14 amino acids. The chain's CDR3 is CAWSGWPRPYEQYF. The DNA of the CDR3 is TGTGCCTGGAGTGGATGGCCCCGACCCTACGAGCAGTACTTC.

Note on this clone: This same CDR3 is encoded by further DNA sequences in the sample. This rearrangement joins TRBV29-1 to TRBJ2-7, with D maybe TRBD2 (6 bases). V lost 4 bases and J 4 bases, leaving 14 bases between the germline ends. Germline V gene sequence: CDR1 SQVTM, CDR2 ANQGSEA. This CDR3 region has 13 residues. CDR3 sequence: CSVGRGRSYEQYF. DNA of the CDR3: TGCAGCGTTGGGAGGGGCAGGTCATACGAGCAGTACTTC.

The chain uses TRBV5-1 and TRBJ1-4; D may be TRBD1 (5 bases). The CDR3 runs 13 residues. CDR1 and CDR2 from the germline V gene are SGHRS and YFSETQ. Trimming pared 4 bases from V and 8 bases from J, leaving 12 bases between. The CDR3 loop is CASSALWGEKLFF. The CDR3 DNA sequence: TGCGCCAGCAGCGCCTTATGGGGGGAAAAACTGTTTTTT.

The sample holds a few counts of this clone. The chain links TRBV6-6 to TRBJ1-6; no clear D. Germline V gene sequence: CDR1 MNHNY, CDR2 SVGAGI (reference sequence). V gave up 7 bases and J gave up 10 bases, with 14 bases separating them. The CDR3 covers 13 residues. The CDR3 loop is CASNPRVGSPLHF. In DNA form, the CDR3 reads TGTGCCAGCAATCCGAGGGTCGGGTCACCCCTCCACTTT.

This sequence joins TRBV9 and TRBJ2-7, with 7 bases aligning to TRBD1. Germline V gene sequence: CDR1 SGDLS, CDR2 YYNGEE. This CDR3 is built from 14 residues. Losses at the gene ends were 3 bases for V and 3 bases for J; bases not matched to a gene: 6. The CDR3 bases are TGTGCCAGCAGCGCCCGGGACAGCGGCTACGAGCAGTACTTC. Residues: CASSARDSGYEQYF.

V gene TRBV20-1 combines with J gene TRBJ2-4; D is ambiguous. This CDR3 contains 14 residues. CDR1 is DFQATT and CDR2 is SNEGSKA in the germline V gene (reference sequence). The germline V and J ends were trimmed by 3 bases and 0 bases, with 9 bases remaining between them. CDR3 sequence reads: CSASLSIAKNIQYF. The CDR3, as DNA: TGCAGTGCTAGTCTTAGTATAGCCAAAAACATTCAGTACTTC.

This chain uses TRBV2 with TRBJ1-5, with D possibly matching TRBD1 (5 bases). Germline V lookup: CDR1 SNHLY, CDR2 FYNNEI. With 4 bases removed from V and 2 bases from J, the gap between germline ends came to 6 bases. This CDR3 region has 13 residues. This CDR3 reads CASSATGNQPQHF. In DNA form, the CDR3 reads TGTGCCAGCAGTGCGACAGGCAATCAGCCCCAGCATTTT.

The V and J genes are TRBV5-1 and TRBJ2-7, with 10 bases identical to TRBD2. CDR3 length equals 19 residues. Germline trimming cut 1 base from V and 3 bases from J; bases unmatched to any gene: 16. CDR1 SGHRS and CDR2 YFSETQ come from the germline V gene. CDR3 DNA: TGCGCCAGCAGCTTGACAGGGCGTCTAGCGGGAGCAATTTACTACGAGCAGTACTTC. This sequence encodes CASSLTGRLAGAIYYEQYF. Using reference TRBV5-1 and TRBJ2-7 for the parts outside the CDR3, the full variable domain is KAGVTQTPRYLIKTRGQQVTLSCSPISGHRSVSWYQQTPGQGLQFLFEYFSETQRNKGNFPGRFSGRQFSNSRSEMNVSTLELGDSALYLCASSLTGRLAGAIYYEQYFGPGTRLTVT.

The V call is TRBV2, the J call TRBJ1-5; D perhaps matches TRBD1 (5 bases). The CDR3 consists of 14 residues. V was clipped by 2 bases and J by 9 bases, with 14 bases between them. Germline V lookup: CDR1 SNHLY, CDR2 FYNNEI. This CDR3 is CASSELGGRGPQHF. The DNA for the CDR3 is TGTGCCAGCAGTGAATTGGGCGGGAGGGGGCCCCAGCATTTT.

The chain has TRBV30 and TRBJ1-3; TRBD1 might be the D (5 bases). Germline loops: CDR1 GTSNPN, CDR2 SVGIG (reference sequence). CDR3 length equals 16 residues. V dropped 3 bases and J dropped 4 bases, with 19 bases sitting between them. The CDR3 protein is CAWSIFTPGGGNTIYF. In nucleotides, the CDR3 is TGTGCCTGGAGCATATTTACGCCGGGGGGAGGAAACACCATATATTTT.

The chain carries TRBV19 and TRBJ2-5; 11 nucleotides align to TRBD2. J gave up 2 bases and V 4 bases, and 0 bases lay outside the gene matches. CDR3 size: 14 residues. Germline V gene lookup returns CDR1 LNHDA and CDR2 SQIVND (reference sequence). The CDR3 loop is CASSRLAGQETQYF. Here the CDR3 DNA reads TGTGCCAGTAGTAGACTAGCGGGGCAAGAGACCCAGTACTTC. Filled out from reference TRBV19 and TRBJ2-5, the complete variable domain reads DGGITQSPKYLFRKEGQNVTLSCEQNLNHDAMYWYRQDPGQGLRLIYYSQIVNDFQKGDIAEGYSVSREKKESFPLTVTSAQKNPTAFYLCASSRLAGQETQYFGPGTRLLVL.